Below, 2 T cell receptor beta chains from the same sample are listed, as sequenced in a study of blood T cell repertoires in COVID-19. The data were produced by immunoSEQ multiplex PCR, yet TCRdb's version contains in-frame clones alone and is incomplete. The sample contains 210,000 or so clones, 70% to 90% of which appear only once. Source material: peripheral blood. Every receptor here comes from a woman in her 70s with active or convalescent COVID-19.

The genes are TRBV29-1 and TRBJ1-2; a possible D gene is TRBD1 (6 bases). Trimming took off 3 bases at V and 5 bases at J, with 13 bases between the two ends. This CDR3 has 13 amino acids. Germline CDR1 is SQVTM and CDR2 is ANQGSEA. The CDR3 coding sequence is TGCAGCGTTGATTCCGGGACAAGATATGGCTACACCTTC. Translated, it gives CSVDSGTRYGYTF. Using reference TRBV29-1 and TRBJ1-2 for the parts outside the CDR3, the full variable domain is SAVISQKPSRDICQRGTSLTIQCQVDSQVTMMFWYRQQPGQSLTLIATANQGSEATYESGFVIDKFPISRPNLTFSTLTVSNMSPEDSSIYLCSVDSGTRYGYTFGSGTRLTVV.

The genes are TRBV13 and TRBJ1-4; 9 positions match TRBD1. Trimming cost V 4 bases and J 6 bases; bases outside gene matches: 6. The CDR3 runs to 15 residues. Germline values: CDR1 PRHDT, CDR2 FYEKMQ (reference sequence). CDR3 nucleotides: TGTGCCAGCAGCTACACAGGGGGCAGTGATGAAAAACTGTTTTTT. Translation gives CASSYTGGSDEKLFF.